This T cell receptor (beta chain) was captured by sequencing in a study of vaccination and CD4 T cells after COVID-19. Turning to the study itself: Convalescent patients gave post-COVID blood a median about 91 days post-diagnosis, range 35 to 161. Spike peptides, overlapping and drawn from SARS-CoV-2, HCoV-NL63, HCoV-OC43 and HCoV-229E, were used to stimulate cells.

As for treatment: approximately nine-day PBMC culture with coronavirus spike peptide pools or control peptides (ViraFEST assay). Each well held roughly 2 million PBMCs in IL-2 (around 10 IU/ml) medium with approximately 10 ug/ml peptide pools. A word on this clonotype: Its antigen remains unidentified.

Sequence data for DNA of cultured CD4+ T cells were generated by the Oncomine TCR Beta short-read assay. One entry per CDR3 protein results from TCRdb running MiXCR on the PCR reads. The data contain some 8,600 distinct CDR3 sequences, about three quarters of them singletons. With 6 bases removed from V and 2 bases from J, the gap between germline ends came to 10 bases. The CDR3 totals 13 residues. The sample comprised CD4+ T cells from blood, cultured in vitro. This sequence originates from a human donor who had recovered from COVID-19. The chain links TRBV12-3 or TRBV12-4 to TRBJ2-5, with D possibly being TRBD1 or TRBD2 (5 bases each). CDR3 loop: CASSPWGQETQYF. In nucleotides, the CDR3 is TGTGCCAGCAGCCCATGGGGGCAAGAGACCCAGTACTTC.